The T cell receptor beta chain described here comes from a study of cytomegalovirus exposure and HLA in healthy donors. This clone appeared a few times. Its antigen is not known. Overall study findings and caveats: As confirmed in vitro, a few CMV-associated chains were specific for CMV antigens.

The PCR used 60 Vbeta and 13 Jbeta primers. Sequenced by immunoSEQ multiplex PCR; TCRdb stores in-frame clones only, minus some. The sample carries about 170,000 clones, 65% to 90% recorded once. This clonotype originated in a male donor in good health and CMV-seronegative. The sample consisted of PBMCs.

CDR3 bases: TGTGCCAGCAGCCCCGGGACAGGACGTTACTTC. It specifies CASSPGTGRYF. V usage is TRBV11-2 and J usage is TRBJ2-7; 8 bases fit TRBD1. CDR1 and CDR2 (germline): SGHAT, FQNNGV. This CDR3 has 11 residues. V gave up 5 bases and J gave up 13 bases; unmatched junction bases: 7. The entire variable domain, with the rest obtained from reference TRBV11-2 and TRBJ2-7, is as follows: EAGVAQSPRYKIIEKRQSVAFWCNPISGHATLYWYQQILGQGPKLLIQFQNNGVVDDSQLPKDRFSAERLKGVDSTLKIQPAKLEDSAVYLCASSPGTGRYFGPGTRLTVT.